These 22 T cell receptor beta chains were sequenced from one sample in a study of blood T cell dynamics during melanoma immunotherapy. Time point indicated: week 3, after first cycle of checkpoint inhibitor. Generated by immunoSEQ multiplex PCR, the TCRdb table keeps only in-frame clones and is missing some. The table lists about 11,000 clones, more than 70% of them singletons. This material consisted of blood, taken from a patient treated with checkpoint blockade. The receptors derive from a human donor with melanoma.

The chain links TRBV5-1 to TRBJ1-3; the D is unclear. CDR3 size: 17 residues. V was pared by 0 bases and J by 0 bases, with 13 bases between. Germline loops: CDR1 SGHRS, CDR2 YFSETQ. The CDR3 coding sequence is TGCGCCAGCAGCTTGGAAGCAGGCTCGAGCTCTGGAAACACCATATATTTT. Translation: CASSLEAGSSSGNTIYF.

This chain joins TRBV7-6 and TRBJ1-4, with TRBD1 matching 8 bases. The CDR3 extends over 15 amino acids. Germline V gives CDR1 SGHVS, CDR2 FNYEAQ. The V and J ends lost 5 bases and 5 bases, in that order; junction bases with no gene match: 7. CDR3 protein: CASSPQGAPNEKLFF. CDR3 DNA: TGTGCCAGCAGCCCCCAGGGGGCCCCGAATGAAAAACTGTTTTTT.

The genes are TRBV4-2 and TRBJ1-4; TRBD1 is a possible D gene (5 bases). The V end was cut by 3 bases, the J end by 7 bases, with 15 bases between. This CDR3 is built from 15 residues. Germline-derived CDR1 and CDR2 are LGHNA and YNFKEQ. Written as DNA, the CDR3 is TGTGCCAGCAGCCAGCAGGGACGGGAGGCTGAAAAACTGTTTTTT. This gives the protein CASSQQGREAEKLFF.

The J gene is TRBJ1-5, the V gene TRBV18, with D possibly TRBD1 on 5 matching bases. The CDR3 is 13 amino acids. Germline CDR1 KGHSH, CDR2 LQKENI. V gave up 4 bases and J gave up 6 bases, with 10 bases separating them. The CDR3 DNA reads TGTGCCAGCTCACTGTCAGGGTTTCAGCCCCAGCATTTT. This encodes CASSLSGFQPQHF.

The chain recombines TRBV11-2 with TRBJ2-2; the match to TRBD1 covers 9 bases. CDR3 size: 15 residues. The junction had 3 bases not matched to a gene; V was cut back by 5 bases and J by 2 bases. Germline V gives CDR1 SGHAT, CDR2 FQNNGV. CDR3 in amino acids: CASSRQGGNTGELFF. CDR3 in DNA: TGTGCCAGCAGCCGACAGGGGGGAAACACCGGGGAGCTGTTTTTT. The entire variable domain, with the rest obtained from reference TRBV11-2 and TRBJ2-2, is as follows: EAGVAQSPRYKIIEKRQSVAFWCNPISGHATLYWYQQILGQGPKLLIQFQNNGVVDDSQLPKDRFSAERLKGVDSTLKIQPAKLEDSAVYLCASSRQGGNTGELFFGEGSRLTVL.

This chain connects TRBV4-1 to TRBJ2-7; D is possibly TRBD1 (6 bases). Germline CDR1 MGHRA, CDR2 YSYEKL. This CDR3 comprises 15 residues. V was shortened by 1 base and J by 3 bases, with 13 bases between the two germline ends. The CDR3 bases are TGCGCCAGCAGCCAAGCGGAACAGGGCATCTACGAGCAGTACTTC. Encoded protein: CASSQAEQGIYEQYF.

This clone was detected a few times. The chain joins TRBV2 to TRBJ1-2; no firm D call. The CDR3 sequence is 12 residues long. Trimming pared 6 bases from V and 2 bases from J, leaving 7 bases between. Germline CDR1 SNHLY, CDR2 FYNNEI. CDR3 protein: CASRDWNYGYTF. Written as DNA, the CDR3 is TGTGCCAGCAGGGATTGGAACTATGGCTACACCTTC.

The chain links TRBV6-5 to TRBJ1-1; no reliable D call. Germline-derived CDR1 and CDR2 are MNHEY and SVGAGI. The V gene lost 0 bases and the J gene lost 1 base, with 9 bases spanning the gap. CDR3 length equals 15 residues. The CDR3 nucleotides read TGTGCCAGCAGTTACTCGAGGGATGGGAACACTGAAGCTTTCTTT. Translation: CASSYSRDGNTEAFF.

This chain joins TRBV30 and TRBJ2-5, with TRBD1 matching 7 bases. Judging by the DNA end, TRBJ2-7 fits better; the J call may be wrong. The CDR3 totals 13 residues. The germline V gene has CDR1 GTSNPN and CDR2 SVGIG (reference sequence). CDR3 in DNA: TGTGCCTGGAGGGGCAGGGGGTGGGACGAGCAGTACTTC. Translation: CAWRGRGWDEQYF.

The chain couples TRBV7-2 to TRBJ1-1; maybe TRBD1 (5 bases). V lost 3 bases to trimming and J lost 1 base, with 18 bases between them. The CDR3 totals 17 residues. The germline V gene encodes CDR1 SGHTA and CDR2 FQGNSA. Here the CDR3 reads CASSFSIREYRNTEAFF. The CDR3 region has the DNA TGTGCCAGCAGCTTTAGCATCAGGGAATATAGGAACACTGAAGCTTTCTTT.

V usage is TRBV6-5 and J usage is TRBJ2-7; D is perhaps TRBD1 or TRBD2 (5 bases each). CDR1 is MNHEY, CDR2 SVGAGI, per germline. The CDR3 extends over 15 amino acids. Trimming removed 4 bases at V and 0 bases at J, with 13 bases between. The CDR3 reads CASSFGTVSSYEQYF. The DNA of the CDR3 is TGTGCCAGCAGTTTCGGGACGGTGAGCTCCTACGAGCAGTACTTC.

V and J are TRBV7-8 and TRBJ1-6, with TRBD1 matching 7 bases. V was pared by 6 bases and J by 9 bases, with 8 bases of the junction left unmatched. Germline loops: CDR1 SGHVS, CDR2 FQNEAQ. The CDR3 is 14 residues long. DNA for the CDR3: TGTGCCAGCAGACGGGACAGCCCTTTTTCACCCCTCCACTTT. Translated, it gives CASRRDSPFSPLHF.

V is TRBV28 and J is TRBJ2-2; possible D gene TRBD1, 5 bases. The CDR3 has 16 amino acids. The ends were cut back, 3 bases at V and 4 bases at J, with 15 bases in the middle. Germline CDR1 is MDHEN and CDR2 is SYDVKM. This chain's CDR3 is CASSFLGALGTGELFF. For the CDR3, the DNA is TGTGCCAGCAGTTTTTTAGGGGCCCTGGGCACCGGGGAGCTGTTTTTT.

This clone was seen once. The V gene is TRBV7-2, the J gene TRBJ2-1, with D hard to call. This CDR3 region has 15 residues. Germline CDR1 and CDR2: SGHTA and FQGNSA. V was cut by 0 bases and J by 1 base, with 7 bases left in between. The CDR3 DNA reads TGTGCCAGCAGCTTAGCGCTCCGTTCCTACAATGAGCAGTTCTTC. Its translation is CASSLALRSYNEQFF.

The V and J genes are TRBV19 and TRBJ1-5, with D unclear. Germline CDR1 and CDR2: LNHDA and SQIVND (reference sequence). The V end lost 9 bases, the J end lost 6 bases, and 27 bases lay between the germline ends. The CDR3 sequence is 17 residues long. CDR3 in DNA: TGTGCCAGCCGATCCCTGGACTTGCACCAGTACGGTCAGCCCCAGCATTTT. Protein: CASRSLDLHQYGQPQHF.

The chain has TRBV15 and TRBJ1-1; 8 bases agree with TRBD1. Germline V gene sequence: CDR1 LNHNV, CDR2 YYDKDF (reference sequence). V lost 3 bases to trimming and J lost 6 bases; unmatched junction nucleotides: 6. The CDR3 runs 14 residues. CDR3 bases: TGTGCCACCAGCAGTGAGGACAGGGCCCCTGAAGCTTTCTTT. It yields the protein CATSSEDRAPEAFF.

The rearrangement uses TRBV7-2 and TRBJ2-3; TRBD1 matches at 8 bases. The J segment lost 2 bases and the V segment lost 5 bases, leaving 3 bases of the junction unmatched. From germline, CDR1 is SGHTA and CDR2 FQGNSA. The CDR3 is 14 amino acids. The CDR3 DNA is TGTGCCAGCAGCGGACAGGGTACCACAGATACGCAGTATTTT. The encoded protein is CASSGQGTTDTQYF.

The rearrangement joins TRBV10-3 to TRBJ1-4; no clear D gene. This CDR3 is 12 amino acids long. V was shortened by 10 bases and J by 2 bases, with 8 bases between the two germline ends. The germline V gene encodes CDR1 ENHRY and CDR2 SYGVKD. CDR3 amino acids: CATRRTNEKLFF. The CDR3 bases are TGTGCCACCCGGAGGACTAATGAAAAACTGTTTTTT.

Here the CDR3 reads CASNWAPNSNQPQHF. As DNA, the CDR3 is TGTGCCAGTAATTGGGCGCCCAATAGCAATCAGCCCCAGCATTTT. The gene calls are TRBV19 and TRBJ1-5, with D unclear. Trimming shortened V by 7 bases and J by 0 bases, and 13 bases separated the two germline ends. This CDR3 has 15 residues. CDR1 LNHDA and CDR2 SQIVND come from the germline V gene (reference sequence).

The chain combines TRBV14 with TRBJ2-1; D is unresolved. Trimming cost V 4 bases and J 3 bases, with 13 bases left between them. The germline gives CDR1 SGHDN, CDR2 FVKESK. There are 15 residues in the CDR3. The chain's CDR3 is CASSLGRNRYNEQFF. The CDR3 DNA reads TGTGCCAGCAGCCTCGGACGTAATCGCTACAATGAGCAGTTCTTC.

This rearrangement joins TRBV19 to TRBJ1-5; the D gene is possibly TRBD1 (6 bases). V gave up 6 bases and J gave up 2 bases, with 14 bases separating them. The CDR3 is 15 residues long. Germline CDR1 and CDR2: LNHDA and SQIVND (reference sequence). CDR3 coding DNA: TGTGCCAGTAGCTTCGACAGGAGCGGCAATCAGCCCCAGCATTTT. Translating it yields CASSFDRSGNQPQHF.

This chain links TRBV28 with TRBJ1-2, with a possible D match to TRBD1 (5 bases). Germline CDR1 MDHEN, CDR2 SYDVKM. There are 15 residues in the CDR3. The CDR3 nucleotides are TGTGCTCGAGCCCCCGGGGGAGCCGAACTCTATGGCTACACCTTC. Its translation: CARAPGGAELYGYTF.